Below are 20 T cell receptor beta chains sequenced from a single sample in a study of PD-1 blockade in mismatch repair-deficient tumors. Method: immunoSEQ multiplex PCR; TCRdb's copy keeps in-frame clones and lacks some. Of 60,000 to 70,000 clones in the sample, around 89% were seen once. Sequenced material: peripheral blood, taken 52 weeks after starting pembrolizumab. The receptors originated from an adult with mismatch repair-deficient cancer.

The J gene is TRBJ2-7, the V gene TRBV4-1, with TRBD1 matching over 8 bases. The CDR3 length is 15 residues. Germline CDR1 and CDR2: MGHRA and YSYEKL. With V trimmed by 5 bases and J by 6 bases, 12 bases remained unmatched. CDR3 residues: CASSAKSGTGVEQYF. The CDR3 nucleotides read TGCGCCAGCAGCGCAAAATCCGGGACAGGTGTCGAGCAGTACTTC.

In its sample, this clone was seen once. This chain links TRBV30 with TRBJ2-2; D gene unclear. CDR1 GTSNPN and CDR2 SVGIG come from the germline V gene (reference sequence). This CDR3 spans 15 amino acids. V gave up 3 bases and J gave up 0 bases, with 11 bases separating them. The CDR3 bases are TGTGCCTGGAGGTTTTACGGCCCGAACACCGGGGAGCTGTTTTTT. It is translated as CAWRFYGPNTGELFF.

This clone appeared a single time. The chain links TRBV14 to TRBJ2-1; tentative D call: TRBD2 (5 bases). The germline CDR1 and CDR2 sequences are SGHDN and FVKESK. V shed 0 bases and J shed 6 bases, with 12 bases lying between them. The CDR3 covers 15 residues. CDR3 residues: CASSQDSTAGNEQFF. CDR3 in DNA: TGTGCCAGCAGCCAAGATTCGACGGCGGGCAATGAGCAGTTCTTC.

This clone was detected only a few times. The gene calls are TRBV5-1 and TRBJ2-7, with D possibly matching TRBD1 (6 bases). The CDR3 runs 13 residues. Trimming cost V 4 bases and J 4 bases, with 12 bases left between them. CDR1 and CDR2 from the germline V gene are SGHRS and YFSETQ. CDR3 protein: CASSITDRYEQYF. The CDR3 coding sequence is TGCGCCAGCAGCATAACCGACAGGTACGAGCAGTACTTC. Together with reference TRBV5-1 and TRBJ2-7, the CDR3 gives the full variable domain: KAGVTQTPRYLIKTRGQQVTLSCSPISGHRSVSWYQQTPGQGLQFLFEYFSETQRNKGNFPGRFSGRQFSNSRSEMNVSTLELGDSALYLCASSITDRYEQYFGPGTRLTVT.

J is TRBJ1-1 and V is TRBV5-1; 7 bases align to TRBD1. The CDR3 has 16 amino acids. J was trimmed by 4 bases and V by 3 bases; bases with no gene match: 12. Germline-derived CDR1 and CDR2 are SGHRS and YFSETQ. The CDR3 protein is CASSSSRQGVGTEAFF. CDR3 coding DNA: TGCGCCAGCAGCTCGTCCCGACAGGGAGTTGGCACTGAAGCTTTCTTT.

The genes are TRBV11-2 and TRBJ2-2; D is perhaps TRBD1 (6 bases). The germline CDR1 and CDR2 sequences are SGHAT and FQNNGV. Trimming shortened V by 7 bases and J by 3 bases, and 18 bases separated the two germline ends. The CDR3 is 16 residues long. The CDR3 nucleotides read TGTGCCAGCATCCCCTCCGGGCAGGGGTACACCGGGGAGCTGTTTTTT. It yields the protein CASIPSGQGYTGELFF. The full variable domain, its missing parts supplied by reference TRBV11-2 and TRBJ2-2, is EAGVAQSPRYKIIEKRQSVAFWCNPISGHATLYWYQQILGQGPKLLIQFQNNGVVDDSQLPKDRFSAERLKGVDSTLKIQPAKLEDSAVYLCASIPSGQGYTGELFFGEGSRLTVL.

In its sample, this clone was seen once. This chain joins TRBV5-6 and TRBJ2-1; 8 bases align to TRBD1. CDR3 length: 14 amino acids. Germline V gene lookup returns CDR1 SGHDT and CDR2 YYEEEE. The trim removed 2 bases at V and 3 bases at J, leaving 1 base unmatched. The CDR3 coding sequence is TGTGCCAGCAGCTTACAGGGGGACTACAATGAGCAGTTCTTC. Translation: CASSLQGDYNEQFF.

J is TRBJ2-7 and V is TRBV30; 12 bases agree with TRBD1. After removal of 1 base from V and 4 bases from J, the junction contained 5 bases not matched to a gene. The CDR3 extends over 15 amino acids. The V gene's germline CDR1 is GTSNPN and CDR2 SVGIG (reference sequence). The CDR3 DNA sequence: TGTGCCTGGAGTGGGGGACAGGGGGCGGTATACGAGCAGTACTTC. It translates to CAWSGGQGAVYEQYF.

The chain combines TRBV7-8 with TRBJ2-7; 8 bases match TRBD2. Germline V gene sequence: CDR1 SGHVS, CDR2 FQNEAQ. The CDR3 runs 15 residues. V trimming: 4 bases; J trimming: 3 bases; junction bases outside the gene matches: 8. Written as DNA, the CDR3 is TGTGCCAGCAGCTCTCCGAAGCTAGCGGGCTACGAGCAGTACTTC. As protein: CASSSPKLAGYEQYF.

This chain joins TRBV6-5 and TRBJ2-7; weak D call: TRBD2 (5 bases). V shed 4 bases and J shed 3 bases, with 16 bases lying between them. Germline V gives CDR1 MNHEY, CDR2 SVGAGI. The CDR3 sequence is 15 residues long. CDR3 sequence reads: CASSLRGRKNYEQYF. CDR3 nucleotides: TGTGCCAGCAGTTTGAGAGGGCGGAAAAACTACGAGCAGTACTTC.

The CDR3 sequence: CASSYGAANYEQYF. The CDR3 nucleotides read TGTGCCAGCAGTTACGGGGCCGCCAACTACGAGCAGTACTTC. This chain links TRBV6-6 with TRBJ2-7, with TRBD1 as a possible D gene (5 bases). The CDR3 runs to 14 residues. Germline lookup yields CDR1 MNHNY and CDR2 SVGAGI (reference sequence). V lost 2 bases, J lost 3 bases, and 11 bases lay in between.

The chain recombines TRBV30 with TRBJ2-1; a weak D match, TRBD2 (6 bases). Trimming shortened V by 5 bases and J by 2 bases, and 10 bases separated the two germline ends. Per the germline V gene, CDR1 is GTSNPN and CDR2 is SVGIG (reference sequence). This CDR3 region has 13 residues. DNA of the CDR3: TGTGCCTGGGGCCGGGAGACCTACAATGAGCAGTTCTTC. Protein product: CAWGRETYNEQFF.

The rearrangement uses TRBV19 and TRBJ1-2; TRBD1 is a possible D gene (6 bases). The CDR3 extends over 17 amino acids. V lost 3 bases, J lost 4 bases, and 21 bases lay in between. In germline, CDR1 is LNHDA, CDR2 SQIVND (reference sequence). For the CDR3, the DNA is TGTGCCAGTAGTATCCGGACAGACGCACTCCCCCTCTATGGCTACACCTTC. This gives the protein CASSIRTDALPLYGYTF.

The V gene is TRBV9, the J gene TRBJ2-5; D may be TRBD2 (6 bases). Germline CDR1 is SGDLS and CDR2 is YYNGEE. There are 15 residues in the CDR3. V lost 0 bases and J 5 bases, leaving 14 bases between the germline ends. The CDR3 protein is CASSVGDAGRETQYF. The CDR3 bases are TGTGCCAGCAGCGTAGGCGACGCGGGGCGGGAGACCCAGTACTTC.

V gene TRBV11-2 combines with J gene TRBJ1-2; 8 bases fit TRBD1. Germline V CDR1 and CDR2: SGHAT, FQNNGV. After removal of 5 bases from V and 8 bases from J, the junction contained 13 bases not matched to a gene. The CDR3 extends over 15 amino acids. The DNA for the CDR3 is TGTGCCAGCAGCCCCGAAGGACAGGGTACGGGGGGCTACACCTTC. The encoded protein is CASSPEGQGTGGYTF.

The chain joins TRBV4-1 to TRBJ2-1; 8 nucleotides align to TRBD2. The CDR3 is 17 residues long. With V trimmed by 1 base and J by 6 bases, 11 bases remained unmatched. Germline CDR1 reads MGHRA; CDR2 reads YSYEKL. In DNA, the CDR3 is TGCGCCAGCAGCCAAGTAAAAGGACTAGCATTGGGCAATGAGCAGTTCTTC. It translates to CASSQVKGLALGNEQFF.

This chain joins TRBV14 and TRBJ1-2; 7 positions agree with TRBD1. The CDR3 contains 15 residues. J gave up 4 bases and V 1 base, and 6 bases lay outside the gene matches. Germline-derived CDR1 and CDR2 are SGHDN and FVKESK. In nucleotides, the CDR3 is TGTGCCAGCAGCCAAGTGGCAGGGGGTATCTATGGCTACACCTTC. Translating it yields CASSQVAGGIYGYTF. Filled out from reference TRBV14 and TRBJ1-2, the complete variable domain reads EAGVTQFPSHSVIEKGQTVTLRCDPISGHDNLYWYRRVMGKEIKFLLHFVKESKQDESGMPNNRFLAERTGGTYSTLKVQPAELEDSGVYFCASSQVAGGIYGYTFGSGTRLTVV.

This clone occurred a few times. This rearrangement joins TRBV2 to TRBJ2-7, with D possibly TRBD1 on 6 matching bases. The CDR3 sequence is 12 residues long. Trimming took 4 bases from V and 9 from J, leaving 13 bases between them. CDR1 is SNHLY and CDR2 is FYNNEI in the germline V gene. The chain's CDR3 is CASSGQVEGQYF. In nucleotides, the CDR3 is TGTGCCAGCAGTGGACAGGTTGAGGGGCAGTACTTC. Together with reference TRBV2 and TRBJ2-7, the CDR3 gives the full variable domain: EPEVTQTPSHQVTQMGQEVILRCVPISNHLYFYWYRQILGQKVEFLVSFYNNEISEKSEIFDDQFSVERPDGSNFTLKIRSTKLEDSAMYFCASSGQVEGQYFGPGTRLTVT.

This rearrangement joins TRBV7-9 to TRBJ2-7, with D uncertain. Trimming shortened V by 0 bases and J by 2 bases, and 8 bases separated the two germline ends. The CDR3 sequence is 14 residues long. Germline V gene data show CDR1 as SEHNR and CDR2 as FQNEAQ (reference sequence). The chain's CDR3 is CASSLAGQTYEQYF. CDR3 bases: TGTGCCAGCAGCTTAGCGGGTCAGACCTACGAGCAGTACTTC.

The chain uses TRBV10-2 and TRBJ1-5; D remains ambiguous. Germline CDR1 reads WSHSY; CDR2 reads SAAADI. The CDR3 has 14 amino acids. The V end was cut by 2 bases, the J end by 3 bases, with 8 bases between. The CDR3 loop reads CASSESGINQPQHF. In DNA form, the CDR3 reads TGCGCCAGCAGTGAGAGTGGAATCAATCAGCCCCAGCATTTT.